Following are 31 T cell receptor beta chains from one sample sequenced in a study of T-cell memory formation after mild COVID-19. TCRdb reprocessed the 5' RACE reads with MiXCR, giving one entry per CDR3 protein. The top ten clones hold 20% to 25% of a sample with a few hundred thousand distinct CDR3 sequences, more than 15% of them seen once. The sequenced sample consisted of PBMCs or a T cell subset sorted from them (not recorded which). Source of these receptors: a man aged 18 to 30 who had mild COVID-19 (a few samples of this study predate the infection). Cell type and time point are not known.

This clonotype was observed a few times. This chain uses TRBV20-1 with TRBJ1-2; possible D gene TRBD1, 6 bases. V was pared by 2 bases and J by 2 bases, with 9 bases between. This CDR3 is built from 13 residues. Germline lookup yields CDR1 DFQATT and CDR2 SNEGSKA (reference sequence). This CDR3 is CSARSGTNYGYTF. The CDR3 nucleotides are TGCAGTGCTAGAAGTGGGACAAACTATGGCTACACCTTC.

This clonotype came up a few times. The V call is TRBV5-1, the J call TRBJ1-2, with D possibly TRBD1 on 5 matching bases. This CDR3 has 14 amino acids. Germline CDR1 is SGHRS and CDR2 is YFSETQ. V was cut by 4 bases and J by 7 bases, with 17 bases left in between. CDR3 in DNA: TGCGCCAGCAGCCGGGACCGACCAGCTCCTGGCTACACCTTC. It specifies CASSRDRPAPGYTF. Variable domain in full (rest from reference TRBV5-1 and TRBJ1-2): KAGVTQTPRYLIKTRGQQVTLSCSPISGHRSVSWYQQTPGQGLQFLFEYFSETQRNKGNFPGRFSGRQFSNSRSEMNVSTLELGDSALYLCASSRDRPAPGYTFGSGTRLTVV.

This clonotype was seen a handful of times. J is TRBJ2-5 and V is TRBV6-5; D is perhaps TRBD1 or TRBD2 (6 bases each). Per the germline V gene, CDR1 is MNHEY and CDR2 is SVGAGI. Trimming stripped 0 bases from V and 5 bases from J, with 13 bases between. CDR3 length: 15 residues. CDR3 DNA: TGTGCCAGCAGTTACTCGGAGGGGGGCGGCGAGACCCAGTACTTC. This codes for CASSYSEGGGETQYF.

The table lists this clonotype with a few counts. The gene calls are TRBV6-2 or TRBV6-3 and TRBJ2-5; the D gene is possibly TRBD2 (6 bases). The CDR3 extends over 15 amino acids. CDR1 MNHEY and CDR2 SVGEGT come from the germline V gene. The V end was cut by 0 bases, the J end by 2 bases, with 10 bases between. As DNA, the CDR3 is TGTGCCAGCAGTTACTCGATTCTAGCGCAAGAGACCCAGTACTTC. Amino acids: CASSYSILAQETQYF.

This chain connects TRBV7-2 to TRBJ1-2, with TRBD1 matching over 9 bases. V was pared by 5 bases and J by 7 bases, with 8 bases of the junction left unmatched. The CDR3 runs to 14 residues. Per the germline V gene, CDR1 is SGHTA and CDR2 is FQGNSA. The CDR3 region is CASSPPGQGSGYTF. DNA for the CDR3: TGTGCCAGCAGCCCCCCGGGACAGGGAAGTGGCTACACCTTC.

In this sample, this clonotype turned up a few times. V gene TRBV6-2 or TRBV6-3 combines with J gene TRBJ2-3; perhaps TRBD2 as D (5 bases). Between the trimmed V and J ends, which lost 7 bases and 7 bases, there was a span of 12 bases. The CDR3 contains 12 residues. The germline V gene encodes CDR1 MNHEY and CDR2 SVGEGT. The CDR3 loop reads CASTDPGYTQYF. In DNA, the CDR3 is TGTGCCAGCACCGACCCGGGGTATACGCAGTATTTT.

This clonotype showed up just a few times. The rearrangement uses TRBV28 and TRBJ1-6, with D possibly TRBD1 on 6 matching bases. Trimming left V 8 bases short and J 7 bases short, with 18 bases between. Germline V gene data show CDR1 as MDHEN and CDR2 as SYDVKM. CDR3 size: 15 residues. The DNA of the CDR3 is TGTGCCAGCTCCTTTGACGACAGGAGAAATTCACCCCTCCACTTT. Protein: CASSFDDRRNSPLHF.

This clonotype was counted between two and nine times. The chain employs TRBV5-6 and TRBJ2-5, with TRBD1 as a possible D gene (6 bases). V dropped 0 bases and J dropped 0 bases, with 15 bases sitting between them. CDR3 length: 17 residues. Per the germline V gene, CDR1 is SGHDT and CDR2 is YYEEEE. In nucleotides, the CDR3 is TGTGCCAGCAGCTTGGTTAAGCAGGGGCGCTACCAAGAGACCCAGTACTTC. Translation: CASSLVKQGRYQETQYF.

This sequence joins TRBV9 and TRBJ2-1; TRBD2 is a possible D gene (6 bases). The germline V gene encodes CDR1 SGDLS and CDR2 YYNGEE. The CDR3 loop spans 14 amino acids. V lost 4 bases and J 7 bases, leaving 15 bases between the germline ends. CDR3 coding DNA: TGTGCCAGCAGCCCAGGAGGGAGCGAAAATGAGCAGTTCTTC. It codes for CASSPGGSENEQFF.

As for this clonotype: The junction shows a germline mismatch at one end, possibly a read error. V usage is TRBV7-9 and J usage is TRBJ2-1; D possibly corresponds to TRBD2 (6 bases). The V gene's germline CDR1 is SEHNR and CDR2 FQNEAQ (reference sequence). There are 11 residues in the CDR3. The CDR3 nucleotides read TGTGCCAGCAGCCCCCCGAGCCCGGGAGTCTTC. Protein sequence: CASSPPSPGVF.

This chain connects TRBV9 to TRBJ2-5; TRBD2 aligns across 12 bases. CDR1 is SGDLS and CDR2 is YYNGEE in the germline V gene. The junction had 8 bases not matched to a gene; V was cut back by 0 bases and J by 5 bases. The CDR3 covers 17 residues. CDR3 sequence: CASSVGPASGGAETQYF. The CDR3 DNA sequence: TGTGCCAGCAGCGTAGGTCCGGCTAGCGGGGGGGCGGAGACCCAGTACTTC.

The chain carries TRBV10-3 and TRBJ1-2, with D unresolved. In germline, CDR1 is ENHRY, CDR2 SYGVKD. This CDR3 contains 13 residues. Trimming took off 4 bases at V and 2 bases at J, with 8 bases between the two ends. The CDR3 spells CAISVIGNYGYTF. The CDR3 coding sequence is TGTGCCATCAGTGTCATAGGGAACTATGGCTACACCTTC.

This clonotype came up a few times. The V and J genes are TRBV10-3 and TRBJ2-6; unclear D gene. Trimming removed 0 bases from V and 1 base from J, with 16 bases in between. The CDR3 runs 19 residues. Germline CDR1 reads ENHRY; CDR2 reads SYGVKD. The CDR3 DNA sequence: TGTGCCATCAGTGAGTCGTTGGGTGTACCGTTATCTGGGGCCAACGTCCTGACTTTC. Its translation: CAISESLGVPLSGANVLTF.

V gene TRBV9 combines with J gene TRBJ2-7; D perhaps matches TRBD1 (5 bases). Germline CDR1 is SGDLS and CDR2 is YYNGEE. V lost 0 bases, J lost 1 base, and 11 bases lay in between. This CDR3 is 15 amino acids long. The CDR3: CASSVDETVSYEQYF. CDR3 nucleotides: TGTGCCAGCAGCGTAGATGAGACAGTATCCTACGAGCAGTACTTC.

Here the CDR3 DNA reads TGTGCCAGCAGCGTAGGCGGCAGAGACACAGATACGCAGTATTTT. It yields the protein CASSVGGRDTDTQYF. The chain couples TRBV9 to TRBJ2-3; no definite D call. The CDR3 spans 15 residues. Trimming cost V 0 bases and J 2 bases, with 10 bases left between them. Germline-derived CDR1 and CDR2 are SGDLS and YYNGEE. The full variable domain, its missing parts supplied by reference TRBV9 and TRBJ2-3, is DSGVTQTPKHLITATGQRVTLRCSPRSGDLSVYWYQQSLDQGLQFLIQYYNGEERAKGNILERFSAQQFPDLHSELNLSSLELGDSALYFCASSVGGRDTDTQYFGPGTRLTVL.

V usage is TRBV10-3 and J usage is TRBJ2-4; D is ambiguous. The CDR3 contains 16 residues. V shed 6 bases and J shed 0 bases, with 15 bases lying between them. Germline CDR1 and CDR2: ENHRY and SYGVKD. DNA for the CDR3: TGTGCCATCAGCCCACAATTGGGCTTAGCCAAAAACATTCAGTACTTC. This codes for CAISPQLGLAKNIQYF.

This rearrangement joins TRBV20-1 to TRBJ2-3, with 12 bases matching TRBD2. V lost 6 bases, J lost 6 bases, and 13 bases stayed unmatched. The germline V gene has CDR1 DFQATT and CDR2 SNEGSKA (reference sequence). There are 16 residues in the CDR3. CDR3 sequence (DNA): TGCAGTGCCATCCGACTAGCGGGGGAGTCCCGTGATACGCAGTATTTT. This encodes CSAIRLAGESRDTQYF.

V is TRBV6-6 and J is TRBJ2-2; D is undetermined. CDR1 is MNHNY and CDR2 is SVGAGI in the germline V gene (reference sequence). This CDR3 contains 11 residues. Trimming shortened V by 7 bases and J by 7 bases, and 7 bases separated the two germline ends. CDR3 in amino acids: CASTHSGELFF. The CDR3 DNA reads TGTGCCAGCACCCATAGCGGGGAGCTGTTTTTT.

The DNA of the CDR3 is TGTGCCAGCAGTTTAAACACCGGAAAACTGTTTTTT. Translation: CASSLNTGKLFF. This chain connects TRBV28 to TRBJ1-4; D is ambiguous. Germline CDR1 and CDR2: MDHEN and SYDVKM. V lost 2 bases to trimming and J lost 10 bases, with 8 bases between them. This CDR3 has 12 amino acids. The full variable domain, completed using reference TRBV28 and TRBJ1-4, is DVKVTQSSRYLVKRTGEKVFLECVQDMDHENMFWYRQDPGLGLRLIYFSYDVKMKEKGDIPEGYSVSREKKERFSLILESASTNQTSMYLCASSLNTGKLFFGSGTQLSVL.

This clonotype appeared a few times. The chain links TRBV5-4 to TRBJ1-3, with TRBD1 identical over 7 bases. The CDR3 totals 16 residues. Per germline, CDR1 SGHNT and CDR2 YYREEE (reference sequence). V shed 0 bases and J 8 bases; nucleotides not matched to a gene: 11. CDR3 sequence (DNA): TGTGCCAGCAGCTTGGCCGGGGGACAGACGCGGCACACCATATATTTT. Its protein is CASSLAGGQTRHTIYF.

The V call is TRBV27, the J call TRBJ2-3; D is uncertain. The ends were cut back, 2 bases at V and 6 bases at J, with 9 bases in the middle. Germline loops: CDR1 MNHEY, CDR2 SMNVEV (reference sequence). CDR3 length equals 13 residues. The CDR3, as DNA: TGTGCCAGCAGTTTAGGGGTGAAGGATACGCAGTATTTT. Amino acids: CASSLGVKDTQYF.

The rearrangement links TRBV30 to TRBJ1-1, with 8 nucleotides matching TRBD1. V shed 7 bases, J shed 4 bases, and the junction held 8 bases outside the gene matches. Looked up from germline, CDR1 is GTSNPN and CDR2 is SVGIG (reference sequence). CDR3 size: 13 residues. Here the CDR3 DNA reads TGTGCCTCGGCGGGACAGGCTAGCACTGAAGCTTTCTTT. Translating gives CASAGQASTEAFF.

This clonotype was picked up a small number of times. J is TRBJ2-7 and V is TRBV6-2 or TRBV6-3, with D unclear. Trimming cost V 6 bases and J 0 bases, with 12 bases left between them. The CDR3 sequence is 14 residues long. Germline CDR1 is MNHEY and CDR2 is SVGEGT. The CDR3 protein is CASRKGGTSYEQYV. Here the CDR3 DNA reads TGTGCCAGCAGGAAGGGCGGAACCTCCTACGAGCAGTACGTC.

This clonotype was found many times. The V and J genes are TRBV4-3 and TRBJ1-1; 9 nucleotides agree with TRBD1. V lost 4 bases, J lost 0 bases, and 3 bases stayed unmatched. Per germline, CDR1 LGHNA and CDR2 YSLEER. This CDR3 spans 15 amino acids. CDR3 in amino acids: CASSPGQGMNTEAFF. The CDR3 DNA follows: TGCGCCAGCAGCCCCGGACAGGGGATGAACACTGAAGCTTTCTTT.

This clonotype was counted only a few times. V is TRBV3-1 and J is TRBJ2-5, with unresolved D. Germline V gives CDR1 LGHDT, CDR2 YNNKEL (reference sequence). CDR3 length equals 14 residues. V was shortened by 2 bases and J by 0 bases, with 7 bases between the two germline ends. The CDR3 sequence is CASSQWSDQETQYF. In nucleotides, the CDR3 is TGTGCCAGCAGCCAATGGTCGGACCAAGAGACCCAGTACTTC.

This chain links TRBV7-2 with TRBJ2-5; D possibly matches TRBD1 or TRBD2 (5 bases each). The CDR3 spans 12 residues. V lost 3 bases and J lost 7, with 9 bases in between. Germline CDR1 reads SGHTA; CDR2 reads FQGNSA. The CDR3 nucleotides read TGTGCCAGCAGCTTCCCTGGGGGGACCCAGTACTTC. Translating it yields CASSFPGGTQYF.

The rearrangement uses TRBV20-1 and TRBJ2-1, with a weak D call TRBD2 (5 bases). The CDR3 sequence is 13 residues long. Per germline, CDR1 DFQATT and CDR2 SNEGSKA (reference sequence). Trimming stripped 3 bases from V and 9 bases from J, with 15 bases between. The CDR3 sequence: CSARASLGLEQFF. For the CDR3, the DNA is TGCAGTGCTAGGGCTAGCTTAGGTCTTGAGCAGTTCTTC.

The table lists this clonotype with a few counts. The chain recombines TRBV18 with TRBJ2-1; TRBD2 matches 8 bases. Trimming took 8 bases from V and 9 from J; bases not matched to a gene: 15. CDR3 length equals 15 residues. Germline V CDR1 and CDR2: KGHSH, LQKENI. CDR3 residues: CASGPQGLGLLEQFF. CDR3 bases: TGTGCCAGCGGACCGCAGGGACTAGGGCTTCTTGAGCAGTTCTTC. The complete variable domain, with remaining parts taken from reference TRBV18 and TRBJ2-1, reads NAGVMQNPRHLVRRRGQEARLRCSPMKGHSHVYWYRQLPEEGLKFMVYLQKENIIDESGMPKERFSAEFPKEGPSILRIQQVVRGDSAAYFCASGPQGLGLLEQFFGPGTRLTVL.

This clonotype showed up just a few times. This sequence joins TRBV6-2 or TRBV6-3 and TRBJ1-2; a weak D match, TRBD1 (6 bases). The CDR3 spans 12 residues. The ends were cut back, 6 bases at V and 8 bases at J, with 13 bases in the middle. CDR1 MNHEY and CDR2 SVGEGT come from the germline V gene. The CDR3 coding sequence is TGTGCCAGCAGCGATACAGGGTACGGCTACACCTTC. It specifies CASSDTGYGYTF.

The gene calls are TRBV7-2 and TRBJ1-4; TRBD1 might be the D (5 bases). Trimming took off 5 bases at V and 8 bases at J, with 15 bases between the two ends. The CDR3 covers 14 residues. CDR1 is SGHTA and CDR2 is FQGNSA in the germline V gene. The CDR3, as DNA: TGTGCCAGCAGCGCAGGACAATTCGGGGAAAAACTGTTTTTT. The encoded protein is CASSAGQFGEKLFF.

CDR3 in amino acids: CASSPGDHVNEQFF. CDR3 bases: TGTGCCAGCAGTCCCGGGGACCATGTCAATGAGCAGTTCTTC. The chain employs TRBV6-5 and TRBJ2-1, with D perhaps TRBD1 or TRBD2 (5 bases each). The CDR3 has 14 residues. CDR1 is MNHEY and CDR2 is SVGAGI in the germline V gene. Deletions cut 5 bases from V and 6 bases from J, with 14 bases between.